This TCR beta chain was sequenced in a study of T cells in Graves' hyperthyroidism and ophthalmopathy. Amplified regions were TCR beta CDR3 sequences from RNA transcripts. When the TCR CDR3 underwent first-round RT-PCR, the HTBI primer set was used. MiXCR was run by TCRdb on the multiplex PCR reads, yielding one entry per CDR3 protein. The sample carries some 500,000 distinct CDR3 sequences, about 16% recorded once. Germline trimming cut 4 bases from V and 3 bases from J; bases unmatched to any gene: 5. Germline V gene lookup returns CDR1 KGHSY and CDR2 FQNENV. The CDR3 runs 15 residues. The sample consisted of blood. The V gene is TRBV16, the J gene TRBJ2-7; TRBD1 aligns across 11 bases. This clonotype originated in a woman in her thirties with Graves' ophthalmopathy. This CDR3 reads CASSPGTGGNYEQYF. In DNA, the CDR3 is TGTGCCAGCAGCCCCGGGACAGGGGGTAACTACGAGCAGTACTTC.